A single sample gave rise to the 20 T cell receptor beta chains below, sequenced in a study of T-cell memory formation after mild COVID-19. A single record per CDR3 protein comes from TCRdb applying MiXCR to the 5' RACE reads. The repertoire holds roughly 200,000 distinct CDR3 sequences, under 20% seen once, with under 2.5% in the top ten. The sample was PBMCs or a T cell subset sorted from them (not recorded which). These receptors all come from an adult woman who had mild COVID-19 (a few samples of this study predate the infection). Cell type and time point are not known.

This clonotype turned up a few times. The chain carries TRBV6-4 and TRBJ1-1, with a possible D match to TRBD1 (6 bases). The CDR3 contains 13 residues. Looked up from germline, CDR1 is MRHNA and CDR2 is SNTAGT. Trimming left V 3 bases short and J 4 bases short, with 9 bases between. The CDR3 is CASSELGGTEAFF. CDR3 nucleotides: TGTGCCAGCAGTGAATTAGGGGGCACTGAAGCTTTCTTT.

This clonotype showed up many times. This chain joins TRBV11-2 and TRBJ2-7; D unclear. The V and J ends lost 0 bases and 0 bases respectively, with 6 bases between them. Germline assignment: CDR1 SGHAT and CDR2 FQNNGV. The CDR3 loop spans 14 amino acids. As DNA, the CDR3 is TGTGCCAGCAGCTTAGATTTCTCCTCCTACGAGCAGTACTTC. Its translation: CASSLDFSSYEQYF.

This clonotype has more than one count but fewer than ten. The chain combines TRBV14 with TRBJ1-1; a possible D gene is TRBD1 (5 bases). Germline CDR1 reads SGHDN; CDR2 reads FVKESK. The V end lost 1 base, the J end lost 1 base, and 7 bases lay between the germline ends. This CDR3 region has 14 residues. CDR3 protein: CASSQVGGNTEAFF. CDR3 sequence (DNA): TGTGCCAGCAGCCAAGTGGGGGGGAACACTGAAGCTTTCTTT. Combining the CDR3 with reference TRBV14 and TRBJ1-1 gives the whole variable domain EAGVTQFPSHSVIEKGQTVTLRCDPISGHDNLYWYRRVMGKEIKFLLHFVKESKQDESGMPNNRFLAERTGGTYSTLKVQPAELEDSGVYFCASSQVGGNTEAFFGQGTRLTVV.

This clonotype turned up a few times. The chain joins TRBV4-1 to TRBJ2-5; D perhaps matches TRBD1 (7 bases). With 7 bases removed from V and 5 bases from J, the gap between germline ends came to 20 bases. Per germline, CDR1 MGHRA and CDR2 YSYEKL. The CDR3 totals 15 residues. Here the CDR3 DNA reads TGCGCCAGCACTGAAGGCCAGACAGGGAGGGAGACCCAGTACTTC. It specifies CASTEGQTGRETQYF.

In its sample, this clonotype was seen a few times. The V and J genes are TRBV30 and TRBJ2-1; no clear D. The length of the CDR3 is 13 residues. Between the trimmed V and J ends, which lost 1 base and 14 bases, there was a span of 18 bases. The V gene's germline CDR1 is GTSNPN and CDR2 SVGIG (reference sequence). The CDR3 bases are TGTGCCTGGAGTGGAAAAACCTACAAACGAGAGTTCTTC. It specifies CAWSGKTYKREFF.

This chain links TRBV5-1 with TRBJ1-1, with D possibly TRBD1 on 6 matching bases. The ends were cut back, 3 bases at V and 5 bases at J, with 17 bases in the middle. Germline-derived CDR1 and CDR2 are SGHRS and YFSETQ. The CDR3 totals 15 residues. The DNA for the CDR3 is TGCGCCAGCAGCTCACAGGGACTTCGGGGAACTGAAGCTTTCTTT. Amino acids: CASSSQGLRGTEAFF.

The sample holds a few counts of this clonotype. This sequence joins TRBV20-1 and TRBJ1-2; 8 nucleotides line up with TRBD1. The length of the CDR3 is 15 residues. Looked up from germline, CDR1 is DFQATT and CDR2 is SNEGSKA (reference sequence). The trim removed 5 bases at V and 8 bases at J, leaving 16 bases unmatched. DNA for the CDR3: TGCAGTGCTTCGGGGGGCAGGGGGCAACTATGGGGCTACACCTTC. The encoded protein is CSASGGRGQLWGYTF.

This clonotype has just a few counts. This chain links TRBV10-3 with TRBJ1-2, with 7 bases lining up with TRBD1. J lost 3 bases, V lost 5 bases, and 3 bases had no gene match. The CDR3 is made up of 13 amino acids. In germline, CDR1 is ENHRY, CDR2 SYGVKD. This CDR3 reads CAISSDRDYGYTF. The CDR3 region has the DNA TGTGCCATCAGTTCTGACAGGGACTATGGCTACACCTTC.

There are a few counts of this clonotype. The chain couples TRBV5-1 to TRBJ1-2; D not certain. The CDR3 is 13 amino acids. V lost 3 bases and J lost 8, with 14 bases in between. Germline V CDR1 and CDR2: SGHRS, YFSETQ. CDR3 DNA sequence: TGCGCCAGCAGCTCAGGCCTCCCAGGAGGCTACACCTTC. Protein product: CASSSGLPGGYTF.

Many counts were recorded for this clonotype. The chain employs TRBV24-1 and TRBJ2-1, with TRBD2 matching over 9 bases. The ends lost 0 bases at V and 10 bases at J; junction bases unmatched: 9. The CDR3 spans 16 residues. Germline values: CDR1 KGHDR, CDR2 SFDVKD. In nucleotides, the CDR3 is TGTGCCACCAGTGATTTGCGCGGGGGGGCCGTTTGGGAGCAGTTCTTC. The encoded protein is CATSDLRGGAVWEQFF.

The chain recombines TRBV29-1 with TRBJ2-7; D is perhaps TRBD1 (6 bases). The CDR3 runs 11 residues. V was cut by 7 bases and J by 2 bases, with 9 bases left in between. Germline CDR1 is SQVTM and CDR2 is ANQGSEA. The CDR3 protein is CSGQGTYEQYF. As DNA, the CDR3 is TGCAGCGGTCAGGGGACCTACGAGCAGTACTTC.

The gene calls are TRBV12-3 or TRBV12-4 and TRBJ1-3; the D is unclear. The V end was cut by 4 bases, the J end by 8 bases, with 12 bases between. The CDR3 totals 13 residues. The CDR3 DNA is TGTGCCAGCAGTTCGTCCCTCAGTTACACCATATATTTT. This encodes CASSSSLSYTIYF.

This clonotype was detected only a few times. Here the CDR3 DNA reads TGTGCCAGCACCATACAGGGGGCGAAGGCTAACTATGGCTACACCTTC. It encodes CASTIQGAKANYGYTF. The rearrangement links TRBV12-3 or TRBV12-4 to TRBJ1-2; TRBD1 matches 9 bases. With 7 bases clipped from V and 0 bases from J, the junction kept 9 bases outside the gene matches. The CDR3 loop spans 16 amino acids.

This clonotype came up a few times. CDR3 in DNA: TGTGCCAGCAGTTTCCGACTGATGAACACTGAAGCTTTCTTT. Its protein product is CASSFRLMNTEAFF. The chain uses TRBV12-3 or TRBV12-4 and TRBJ1-1; D is uncertain. V lost 3 bases to trimming and J lost 0 bases, with 8 bases between them. The CDR3 contains 14 residues.

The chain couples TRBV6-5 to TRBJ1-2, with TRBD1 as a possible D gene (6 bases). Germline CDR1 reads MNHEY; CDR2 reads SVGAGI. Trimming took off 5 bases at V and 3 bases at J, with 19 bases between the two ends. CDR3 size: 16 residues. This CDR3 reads CASSRLSRDIHYGYTF. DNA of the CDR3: TGTGCCAGCAGTCGCTTGAGCCGGGACATACACTATGGCTACACCTTC.

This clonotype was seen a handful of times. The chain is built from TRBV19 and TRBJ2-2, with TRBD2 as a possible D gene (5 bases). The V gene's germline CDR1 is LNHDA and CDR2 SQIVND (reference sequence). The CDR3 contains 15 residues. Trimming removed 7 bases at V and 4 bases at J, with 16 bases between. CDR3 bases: TGTGCCAGTACCCCCACCCCGGGATTCACCGGGGAGCTGTTTTTT. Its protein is CASTPTPGFTGELFF. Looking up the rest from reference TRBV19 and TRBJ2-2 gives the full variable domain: DGGITQSPKYLFRKEGQNVTLSCEQNLNHDAMYWYRQDPGQGLRLIYYSQIVNDFQKGDIAEGYSVSREKKESFPLTVTSAQKNPTAFYLCASTPTPGFTGELFFGEGSRLTVL.

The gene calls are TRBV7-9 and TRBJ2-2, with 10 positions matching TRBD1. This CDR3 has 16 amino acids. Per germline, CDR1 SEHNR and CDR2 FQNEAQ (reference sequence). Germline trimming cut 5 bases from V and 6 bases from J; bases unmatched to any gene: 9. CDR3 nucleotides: TGTGCCAGCAGCGCCCCGGGACAGGGGAGTTCCGGGGAGCTGTTTTTT. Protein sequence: CASSAPGQGSSGELFF.

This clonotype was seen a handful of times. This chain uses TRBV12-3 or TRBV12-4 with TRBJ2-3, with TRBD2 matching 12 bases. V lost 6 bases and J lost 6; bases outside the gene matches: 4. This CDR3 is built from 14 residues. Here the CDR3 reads CASSILAGGDTQYF. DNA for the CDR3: TGTGCCAGCAGCATTCTAGCGGGAGGGGATACGCAGTATTTT.

CDR3 nucleotides: TGTGCCAGCAGTGAGACTAGCGGGGGGGCAGATACGCAGTATTTT. Its translation is CASSETSGGADTQYF. The chain couples TRBV6-4 to TRBJ2-3, with 14 bases aligning to TRBD2. V was pared by 3 bases and J by 4 bases, with 0 bases of the junction left unmatched. This CDR3 contains 15 residues. CDR1 is MRHNA, CDR2 SNTAGT, per germline.

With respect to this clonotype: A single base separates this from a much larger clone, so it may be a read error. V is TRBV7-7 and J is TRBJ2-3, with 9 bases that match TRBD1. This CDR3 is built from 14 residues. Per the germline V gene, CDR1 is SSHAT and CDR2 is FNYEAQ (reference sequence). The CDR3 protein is CASIPDRGTDTQYF. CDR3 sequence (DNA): TGTGCTAGCATCCCCGACAGGGGGACAGATACGCAGTATTTT.